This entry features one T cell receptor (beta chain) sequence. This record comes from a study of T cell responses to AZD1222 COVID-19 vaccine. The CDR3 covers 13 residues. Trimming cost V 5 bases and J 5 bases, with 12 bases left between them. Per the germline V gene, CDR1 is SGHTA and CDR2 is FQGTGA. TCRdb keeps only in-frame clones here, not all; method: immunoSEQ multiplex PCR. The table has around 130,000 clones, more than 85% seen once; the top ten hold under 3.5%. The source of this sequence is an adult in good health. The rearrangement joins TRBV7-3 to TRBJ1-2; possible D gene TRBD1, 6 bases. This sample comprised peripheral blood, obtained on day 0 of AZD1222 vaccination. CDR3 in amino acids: CASSQTGTYGYTF. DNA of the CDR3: TGTGCCAGCAGCCAAACAGGGACTTATGGCTACACCTTC.